This TCR beta chain originates from a study of OX40 agonist ivuxolimab in advanced cancers. In the study overall: The study treated patients with ivuxolimab, an agonistic anti-OX40 (CD134) antibody. Of the participants, approximately 36% had some prior anti-PD-1, anti-PD-L1 or anti-CTLA-4 therapy, which was allowed. Patients treated during dose escalation were battling hepatocellular carcinoma, melanoma, renal cell or head and neck cancer.

Trimming took off 4 bases at V and 3 bases at J, with 25 bases between the two ends. The length of the CDR3 is 20 residues. Germline V gives CDR1 MNHEY, CDR2 SMNVEV (reference sequence). Some clones are missing from TCRdb's copy, which holds only in-frame ones; the method was immunoSEQ multiplex PCR. The sample has about 33,000 clones, roughly 84% seen once; the top ten hold roughly 21%. The chain is built from TRBV27 and TRBJ2-6; D may be TRBD1 or TRBD2 (5 bases each). The source was CD4+ or CD8+ T cells sorted from blood, collected in a trial of the OX40 agonist ivuxolimab. This receptor was obtained from an adult with an advanced solid tumor such as melanoma, head and neck, liver or kidney cancer. Here the CDR3 reads CASSSPQRGPAGLGANVLTF. In DNA, the CDR3 is TGTGCCAGCAGTTCGCCTCAGAGGGGTCCGGCCGGACTTGGGGCCAACGTCCTGACTTTC.